The TCR beta chain under discussion was sequenced for a study of CD8+CD57+ T cells in acquired aplastic anemia. Whole-study context: The DNA of sorted CD4+ and CD8+ cells averaged around 3.2 ug.

Looked up from germline, CDR1 is KGHDR and CDR2 is SFDVKD. The CDR3 contains 11 residues. Only a few counts were recorded for this clonotype. A junction end diverges from the germline sequence, so it may reflect a read error. The template for TCR beta VDJ and CDR3 sequence profiling was genomic DNA. TCRdb ran MiXCR on the reads and lists one entry per CDR3 protein. This sample yields approximately 160,000 distinct CDR3 sequences, of which just under 45% are seen a single time; approximately 1% belongs to the top ten. The receptor was isolated from a human donor in good health. The chain joins TRBV24-1 to TRBJ2-7, with D hard to call. The specimen sequenced was sorted CD4+, CD8+, or CD8+CD57+ T cells (not recorded which) from PBMCs. This CDR3 is CASSSIYEQYF. CDR3 DNA: TGTGCCAGCAGTTCAATCTACGAGCAGTACTTC.